The T cell receptor (beta chain) described here comes from a study of Ad26.COV2.S vaccination and SARS-CoV-2 variants. This CDR3 has 14 residues. The V and J ends lost 0 bases and 7 bases respectively, with 11 bases between them. The germline CDR1 and CDR2 sequences are SGDLS and YYNGEE. Profiling relied on immunoSEQ multiplex PCR, and the TCRdb table lists in-frame clones only, not all of them. The sample yields more than 300,000 clones, 88% seen once. Treatment reported: about 20 received Ad26.COV2.S at low or high dose, single or two shots; 5 received placebo; per-sample allocation not given. It was on day 63 after the first vaccine or placebo injection that samples were taken.

This TCR was recovered from a person between 18 and 59 years old who received the Ad26.COV2.S COVID-19 vaccine or a placebo. The sample was peripheral blood, taken in a trial of Ad26.COV2.S vaccine versus placebo. The gene calls are TRBV9 and TRBJ1-5; D gene unclear. CDR3 sequence (DNA): TGTGCCAGCAGCGTAGATGGCACCCGGCAGCCCCAGCATTTT. As protein: CASSVDGTRQPQHF.